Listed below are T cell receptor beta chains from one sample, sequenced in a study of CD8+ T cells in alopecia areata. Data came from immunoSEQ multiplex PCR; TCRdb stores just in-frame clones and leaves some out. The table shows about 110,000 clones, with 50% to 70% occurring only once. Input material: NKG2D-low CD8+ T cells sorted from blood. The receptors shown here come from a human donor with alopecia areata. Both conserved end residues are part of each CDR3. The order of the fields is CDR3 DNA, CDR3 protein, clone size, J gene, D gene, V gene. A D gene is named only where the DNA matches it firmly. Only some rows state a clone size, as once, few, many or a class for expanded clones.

TGTGCCAGCAGCCCTGGCGGGAGTCAGACCCAGTACTTC	CASSPGGSQTQYF	NA	TRBJ2-5	TRBD2	TRBV5-4
TGTGCCAGCAGCTTAGCGACTAACCCCTCTCGGGGGACCCAGTACTTC	CASSLATNPSRGTQYF	NA	TRBJ2-5	NA	TRBV7-9
TGCGCCAGCAGCTTGGAGGCAGGGAGCCAGCCCCAGCATTTT	CASSLEAGSQPQHF	few	TRBJ1-5	NA	TRBV5-1
TGTGCCAGCAGCTTGGGACGGGCCGAGCAGTACTTC	CASSLGRAEQYF	NA	TRBJ2-7	NA	TRBV5-6
TGTGCCAGCAGTAATAGCGGGAGGGCCAGCGAGCAGTACTTC	CASSNSGRASEQYF	few	TRBJ2-7	TRBD2	TRBV27
TGTGCCAGCAGCACCTCCCCGGACAGGGGGGACATTCAGTACTTC	CASSTSPDRGDIQYF	NA	TRBJ2-4	TRBD1	TRBV7-3
TGCGCCAGCAGCGGCACGGGACTAGGCTACGAGCAGTACTTC	CASSGTGLGYEQYF	NA	TRBJ2-7	TRBD2	TRBV5-1
TGCAGCGTTGATGACGGCAAGCACTACGAGCAGTACTTC	CSVDDGKHYEQYF	few	TRBJ2-7	NA	TRBV29-1
TGTGCCAGCAGCCAAGAATTATCCGCCATAGATACGCAGTATTTT	CASSQELSAIDTQYF	NA	TRBJ2-3	NA	TRBV14
TGTGCCAGCAGTGAAGGCCGACCGCTTCAGAAGCTTGGGTACGAGCAGTACTTC	CASSEGRPLQKLGYEQYF	NA	TRBJ2-7	NA	TRBV2
TGTGCCACCAGCAGAGAGTGGCGGGAGGCCCCTCCTGAGCAGTACTTC	CATSREWREAPPEQYF	once	TRBJ2-7	TRBD2	TRBV15
TGTGCCAGCAGCTCAACCGGGACTAGCGGGAGGGCCGGAGAGACCCAGTACTTC	CASSSTGTSGRAGETQYF	NA	TRBJ2-5	TRBD2	TRBV13
TGTGCCAGCAGTGAATTCGCTGAGGAGACCCAGTACTTC	CASSEFAEETQYF	NA	TRBJ2-5	NA	TRBV2
TGTGCCAGCAGCTCCCCCTTGGAAAACATTCAGTACTTC	CASSSPLENIQYF	NA	TRBJ2-4	NA	TRBV7-9
TGTGCCAGCAGCCAAGTCTACAATGAGCAGTTCTTC	CASSQVYNEQFF	NA	TRBJ2-1	NA	TRBV14
TGTGCCAGCAGTCCCGGGACTCTCGAGCAGTACTTC	CASSPGTLEQYF	NA	TRBJ2-7	NA	TRBV27
TGTGCCAGCAGTTCTAGCGGGAGACGGCACGAGCAGTACTTC	CASSSSGRRHEQYF	NA	TRBJ2-7	TRBD2	TRBV27
TGCAGCGTTCTTCCGGGAGACACAGATACGCAGTATTTT	CSVLPGDTDTQYF	few	TRBJ2-3	NA	TRBV29-1